These 21 T cell receptor beta chains were all obtained from the same sample, sequenced in a study of regulatory T cells in long-lasting Graves disease. Noted time point: newly diagnosed GD, antithyroid drugs for less than 3 months. PBMC-derived RNA was used for the TCR library. Construction of TCR beta libraries relied on iRepertoire HTBI primers and on Arm-PCR targeting CDR3 regions. TCRdb itself ran the multiplex PCR reads through MiXCR, one entry per CDR3 protein. The sample contains some 500,000 distinct CDR3 sequences, 15% to 20% of which appear only once. Separately, the same data were catalogued under a study of T cells in Graves' hyperthyroidism and ophthalmopathy.

Material: peripheral blood mononuclear cells (PBMCs), obtained at new diagnosis, from a patient treated with antithyroid drugs. The receptor source for this set is a woman aged 40 to 65 with Graves disease.

The table lists this clonotype with many counts. This chain connects TRBV7-2 to TRBJ2-1; D may match TRBD1 or TRBD2 (5 bases each). Germline V gives CDR1 SGHTA, CDR2 FQGNSA. The CDR3 sequence is 15 residues long. V lost 5 bases and J lost 2, with 13 bases in between. CDR3 loop: CASSPGHSAYNEQFF. In DNA form, the CDR3 reads TGTGCCAGCAGCCCCGGACATAGCGCCTACAATGAGCAGTTCTTC.

This clonotype has ten or more counts. The genes are TRBV7-9 and TRBJ1-5, with D hard to call. The ends were cut back, 1 base at V and 0 bases at J, with 10 bases in the middle. This CDR3 region has 16 residues. CDR1 is SEHNR, CDR2 FQNEAQ, per germline (reference sequence). CDR3 coding DNA: TGTGCCAGCAGCTTAGGGGCGCCCACTAGCAATCAGCCCCAGCATTTT. It yields the protein CASSLGAPTSNQPQHF.

This clonotype has only a few counts. The V gene is TRBV12-3 or TRBV12-4, the J gene TRBJ1-4, with D possibly TRBD1 on 5 matching bases. The CDR3 sequence is 15 residues long. V was clipped by 7 bases and J by 6 bases, with 18 bases between them. CDR3 coding DNA: TGTGCCAGCAACCGAACCACACTCAGGGATGAAAAACTGTTTTTT. Residues: CASNRTTLRDEKLFF.

This clonotype was seen more than once but under ten times. This chain uses TRBV7-8 with TRBJ2-1; unclear D gene. The CDR3 loop spans 16 amino acids. V was pared by 4 bases and J by 4 bases, with 17 bases between. Germline V CDR1 and CDR2: SGHVS, FQNEAQ. DNA for the CDR3: TGTGCCAGCAGCTCCTCGACCAAATCTTCGTACAATGAGCAGTTCTTC. It encodes CASSSSTKSSYNEQFF.

Ten or more counts support this clonotype. The chain uses TRBV18 and TRBJ1-1, with D uncertain. CDR1 is KGHSH and CDR2 is LQKENI in the germline V gene. The CDR3 consists of 14 residues. Trimming stripped 7 bases from V and 1 base from J, with 13 bases between. The chain's CDR3 is CASFPAGKNTEAFF. The CDR3 coding sequence is TGTGCCAGCTTCCCGGCAGGAAAGAACACTGAAGCTTTCTTT. The full variable domain, its missing parts supplied by reference TRBV18 and TRBJ1-1, is NAGVMQNPRHLVRRRGQEARLRCSPMKGHSHVYWYRQLPEEGLKFMVYLQKENIIDESGMPKERFSAEFPKEGPSILRIQQVVRGDSAAYFCASFPAGKNTEAFFGQGTRLTVV.

The chain links TRBV29-1 to TRBJ1-1; D is possibly TRBD1 (6 bases). Trimming took 0 bases from V and 10 from J, leaving 15 bases between them. The CDR3 sequence is 13 residues long. Germline V gene sequence: CDR1 SQVTM, CDR2 ANQGSEA. The chain's CDR3 is CSVEELRGGSAFF. CDR3 nucleotides: TGCAGCGTTGAAGAGCTGAGGGGGGGGTCAGCTTTCTTT.

This clonotype was observed many times. The rearrangement uses TRBV2 and TRBJ2-2; D is possibly TRBD2 (6 bases). V lost 10 bases, J lost 6 bases, and 18 bases lay in between. This CDR3 is built from 14 residues. Per the germline V gene, CDR1 is SNHLY and CDR2 is FYNNEI. CDR3 nucleotide sequence: TGTGCCACTACTAGCCGGCCAGTTCCCGGGGAGCTGTTTTTT. Translated, it gives CATTSRPVPGELFF.

This clonotype was picked up many times. The V gene is TRBV6-5, the J gene TRBJ2-7; a possible D gene is TRBD1 (6 bases). Trimming took off 3 bases at V and 4 bases at J, with 13 bases between the two ends. CDR3 length: 14 amino acids. The V gene's germline CDR1 is MNHEY and CDR2 SVGAGI. The CDR3 coding sequence is TGTGCCAGCAGTTATGGACAGCAGGAATACGAGCAGTACTTC. This gives the protein CASSYGQQEYEQYF.

Ten or more counts support this clonotype. The rearrangement links TRBV6-5 to TRBJ1-5; 7 positions match TRBD1. The germline V gene has CDR1 MNHEY and CDR2 SVGAGI. The trim removed 4 bases at V and 4 bases at J, leaving 4 bases unmatched. The CDR3 is made up of 14 amino acids. CDR3 coding DNA: TGTGCCAGCAGTTGGGACAGCCCAAATCAGCCCCAGCATTTT. Translating it yields CASSWDSPNQPQHF.

This clonotype has ten or more counts. This rearrangement joins TRBV2 to TRBJ2-3; D tentatively fits TRBD1 or TRBD2 (6 bases each). CDR3 length: 12 residues. Trimming left V 9 bases short and J 6 bases short, with 13 bases between. The germline V gene has CDR1 SNHLY and CDR2 FYNNEI. In nucleotides, the CDR3 is TGTGCCAGTGAGTGGGGGGCGGATACGCAGTATTTT. Protein: CASEWGADTQYF. Together with reference TRBV2 and TRBJ2-3, the CDR3 gives the full variable domain: EPEVTQTPSHQVTQMGQEVILRCVPISNHLYFYWYRQILGQKVEFLVSFYNNEISEKSEIFDDQFSVERPDGSNFTLKIRSTKLEDSAMYFCASEWGADTQYFGPGTRLTVL.

This clonotype was seen a few times. This sequence joins TRBV30 and TRBJ2-3; tentatively, D is TRBD1 (5 bases). This CDR3 contains 15 residues. The germline V gene encodes CDR1 GTSNPN and CDR2 SVGIG (reference sequence). V gave up 3 bases and J gave up 3 bases, with 16 bases separating them. The CDR3 bases are TGTGCCTGGAGCCCCCCGACAGTAGTGACAGATACGCAGTATTTT. Its protein is CAWSPPTVVTDTQYF.

This clonotype was recorded a few times. The chain employs TRBV3-1 and TRBJ2-7; D possibly corresponds to TRBD1 (6 bases). Germline V CDR1 and CDR2: LGHDT, YNNKEL (reference sequence). The CDR3 totals 19 residues. V was pared by 1 base and J by 1 base, with 23 bases between. The CDR3 region has the DNA TGTGCCAGCAGCCAAGCGTCGTACGCTCCGACAGGCCTTTCCTACGAGCAGTACTTC. Translating gives CASSQASYAPTGLSYEQYF.

This clonotype was counted many times. The V and J genes are TRBV5-6 and TRBJ2-1; D might be TRBD2 (5 bases). The CDR3 sequence is 13 residues long. Germline CDR1 is SGHDT and CDR2 is YYEEEE. Trimming shortened V by 4 bases and J by 9 bases, and 14 bases separated the two germline ends. The CDR3 spells CASSRGAVSEQFF. In DNA, the CDR3 is TGTGCCAGCAGCCGGGGTGCAGTTTCTGAGCAGTTCTTC. Supplemented by reference TRBV5-6 and TRBJ2-1, the full variable domain reads DAGVTQSPTHLIKTRGQQVTLRCSPKSGHDTVSWYQQALGQGPQFIFQYYEEEERQRGNFPDRFSGHQFPNYSSELNVNALLLGDSALYLCASSRGAVSEQFFGPGTRLTVL.

As to this clonotype: A much larger clone is a single base away; this may be a read error. V and J are TRBV30 and TRBJ1-1, with 7 positions matching TRBD1. CDR1 is GTSNPN, CDR2 SVGIG, per germline (reference sequence). V gave up 2 bases and J gave up 4 bases; unmatched junction bases: 16. The CDR3 is made up of 17 amino acids. This chain's CDR3 is CAWSRNLGRGKATEAFF. CDR3 in DNA: TGTGCCTGGAGTCGGAATCTGGGCAGGGGGAAGGCCACTGAAGCTTTCTTT.

The chain joins TRBV20-1 to TRBJ1-1; D perhaps matches TRBD1 (6 bases). Germline CDR1 DFQATT, CDR2 SNEGSKA (reference sequence). V gave up 6 bases and J gave up 5 bases, with 19 bases separating them. The CDR3 is 14 residues long. The CDR3 region has the DNA TGCAGTGCGGTTAGCGGGGGGGGCGCAACTGAAGCTTTCTTT. It specifies CSAVSGGGATEAFF.

The chain is built from TRBV10-3 and TRBJ1-5; D call uncertain. The CDR3 totals 14 residues. The V gene lost 11 bases and the J gene lost 3 bases, with 17 bases spanning the gap. CDR1 is ENHRY, CDR2 SYGVKD, per germline. Here the CDR3 DNA reads TGTGCCTCCGGGAGGACCGAGAACAATCAGCCCCAGCATTTT. It translates to CASGRTENNQPQHF.

This clonotype was counted many times. This chain connects TRBV30 to TRBJ1-5; D may be TRBD1 (5 bases). Germline values: CDR1 GTSNPN, CDR2 SVGIG (reference sequence). Trimming shortened V by 5 bases and J by 3 bases, and 5 bases separated the two germline ends. The CDR3 extends over 11 amino acids. The DNA for the CDR3 is TGTGCCTGGGGGGCCAATCAGCCCCAGCATTTT. Amino acids: CAWGANQPQHF.

The CDR3 coding sequence is TGCAGTGCCCTGGGACAGGGGGCCTCAGATACGCAGTATTTT. As protein: CSALGQGASDTQYF. The chain carries TRBV20-1 and TRBJ2-3; 12 nucleotides match TRBD1. The germline CDR1 and CDR2 sequences are DFQATT and SNEGSKA (reference sequence). The J segment lost 4 bases and the V segment lost 6 bases, leaving 5 bases of the junction unmatched. The CDR3 sequence is 14 residues long.

This clonotype occurred a few times. The chain joins TRBV28 to TRBJ1-3; no clear D. The V and J ends lost 7 bases and 0 bases respectively, with 10 bases between them. In germline, CDR1 is MDHEN, CDR2 SYDVKM. This CDR3 is 14 amino acids long. CDR3 sequence: CASNTGNSGNTIYF. CDR3 sequence (DNA): TGTGCCAGCAATACCGGAAACTCTGGAAACACCATATATTTT.

In its sample, this clonotype was seen many times. V and J are TRBV3-1 and TRBJ1-2; D is unclear. The V and J ends lost 0 bases and 4 bases respectively, with 9 bases between them. This CDR3 has 14 residues. Germline CDR1 and CDR2: LGHDT and YNNKEL (reference sequence). The CDR3 region is CASSQDVATYGYTF. In DNA, the CDR3 is TGTGCCAGCAGCCAAGACGTTGCGACCTATGGCTACACCTTC.

This clonotype was picked up many times. The V and J genes are TRBV2 and TRBJ2-3; D unclear. V was clipped by 1 base and J by 2 bases, with 10 bases between them. Germline-derived CDR1 and CDR2 are SNHLY and FYNNEI. The CDR3 has 15 amino acids. The CDR3 sequence is CASSEGPYLTDTQYF. The CDR3 region has the DNA TGTGCCAGCAGTGAAGGACCTTACCTCACAGATACGCAGTATTTT.